This T cell receptor (beta chain) was identified in a study of T-cell reconstitution after alpha-beta-depleted transplantation in children. The authors prepared the TCRbeta library with unique molecular identifiers. TCRdb processed the PCR reads anew with MiXCR; each CDR3 protein has one entry. This sample has just under 550,000 distinct CDR3 sequences, with approximately 16% found just once. The sequence was collected from a human donor who donated a stem cell graft to a child with acute lymphoblastic leukemia. The sample in question was PBMCs from the stem cell graft donor, obtained from the stem cell graft.

In nucleotides, the CDR3 is TGCAGCGCCGGACCAGCGGGGACCTCCTACGAGCAGTACTTC. Its protein product is CSAGPAGTSYEQYF. V gene TRBV29-1 combines with J gene TRBJ2-7; 7 nucleotides match TRBD2. CDR1 SQVTM and CDR2 ANQGSEA come from the germline V gene. This CDR3 region has 14 residues. Germline trimming cut 7 bases from V and 0 bases from J; bases unmatched to any gene: 9.